A selection of T cell receptor beta chains follows, all from one sample in a study of T cells in Graves' hyperthyroidism and ophthalmopathy. TCRdb independently ran MiXCR on the multiplex PCR reads; one entry per CDR3 protein. This repertoire shows around 300,000 distinct CDR3 sequences, approximately 15% found once; its top ten account for about 26%. The sample taken for sequencing was blood. All receptors derive from a woman aged 25-40 years with Graves' hyperthyroidism. Both conserved end residues are part of each CDR3. Each record gives: CDR3 protein, CDR3 DNA, D gene, J gene, V gene, clone size. A D gene is named only where the DNA matches it firmly. The listing skips clone size in some rows; elsewhere it reads once, few, many or a size class.

CDR3aa: CACPGPHEKLFF
CDR3nt: TGTGCCTGCCCAGGACCCCATGAAAAACTGTTTTTT
d_gene: -
j_gene: TRBJ1-4
v_gene: TRBV30
abundance: few

CDR3aa: CATSLTAISPQHF
CDR3nt: TGTGCCACCAGTTTGACGGCCATTTCGCCCCAGCATTTT
d_gene: -
j_gene: TRBJ1-5
v_gene: TRBV24-1
abundance: -

CDR3aa: CASSVVEGLLSYNEQFF
CDR3nt: TGTGCCAGCAGCGTAGTAGAAGGCCTACTGTCCTACAATGAGCAGTTCTTC
d_gene: -
j_gene: TRBJ2-1
v_gene: TRBV9
abundance: -

CDR3aa: CASSIGGQGAREAFF
CDR3nt: TGTGCCAGCAGCATCGGGGGACAGGGGGCGAGAGAAGCTTTCTTT
d_gene: TRBD1
j_gene: TRBJ1-1
v_gene: TRBV7-9
abundance: many

CDR3aa: CASSQAGTSTDTQYF
CDR3nt: TGTGCCAGCAGCCAAGCCGGGACTAGCACAGATACGCAGTATTTT
d_gene: -
j_gene: TRBJ2-3
v_gene: TRBV14
abundance: many

CDR3aa: CASRSGSTETQYF
CDR3nt: TGTGCCAGCAGGAGCGGGAGTACAGAGACCCAGTACTTC
d_gene: TRBD2
j_gene: TRBJ2-5
v_gene: TRBV6-1
abundance: many

CDR3aa: CASSVGFSSEQYF
CDR3nt: TGTGCCAGCAGTGTGGGATTCTCTTCCGAGCAGTACTTC
d_gene: -
j_gene: TRBJ2-7
v_gene: TRBV12-3/TRBV12-4
abundance: many

CDR3aa: CASSQVLGSAGELFF
CDR3nt: TGTGCCAGCAGCCAAGTATTAGGGTCCGCCGGGGAGCTGTTTTTT
d_gene: -
j_gene: TRBJ2-2
v_gene: TRBV3-1
abundance: few

CDR3aa: CASQGVRAYEQYF
CDR3nt: TGTGCCAGCCAAGGGGTAAGGGCCTACGAGCAGTACTTC
d_gene: -
j_gene: TRBJ2-7
v_gene: TRBV28
abundance: -

CDR3aa: CASSSSRAGGSYTF
CDR3nt: -
d_gene: -
j_gene: TRBJ1-2
v_gene: TRBV6-9
abundance: few

CDR3aa: CASSPWGAGAETQYF
CDR3nt: -
d_gene: -
j_gene: TRBJ2-5
v_gene: TRBV9
abundance: few

CDR3aa: CASSLEAFF
CDR3nt: TGTGCCAGCAGCTTGGAGGCTTTCTTT
d_gene: -
j_gene: TRBJ1-1
v_gene: TRBV5-8
abundance: few

CDR3aa: CASSLTVLYEQYF
CDR3nt: TGTGCCAGCAGTTTAACGGTCCTATACGAGCAGTACTTC
d_gene: -
j_gene: TRBJ2-7
v_gene: TRBV12-3/TRBV12-4
abundance: -

CDR3aa: CASSGRSNQPQHF
CDR3nt: TGTGCCAGCAGTGGTCGTAGCAATCAGCCCCAGCATTTT
d_gene: -
j_gene: TRBJ1-5
v_gene: TRBV6-1
abundance: many

CDR3aa: CSARGGASGANTQYF
CDR3nt: TGCAGTGCTAGAGGGGGGGCTAGCGGGGCCAATACCCAGTACTTC
d_gene: TRBD2
j_gene: TRBJ2-5
v_gene: TRBV20-1
abundance: many

CDR3aa: CSADYSYEQYF
CDR3nt: TGCAGTGCTGACTATTCCTACGAGCAGTACTTC
d_gene: -
j_gene: TRBJ2-7
v_gene: TRBV20-1
abundance: few